What follows are 5 T cell receptor beta chains derived from one specimen sequenced in a study of beta chain features in type 1 diabetes. Whole-study findings and limits: All four CD4+ subsets from Type 1 diabetes patients carried moderately but significantly shorter TCRB CDR3s.

All of the isolated RNA was reverse transcribed, so expressed TCRB transcripts were sequenced. Produced via immunoSEQ multiplex PCR; TCRdb's table is partial and in-frame only. The sample shows a few hundred thousand clones, roughly 14% of them seen only once. No antigen has been assigned to these receptors. The sequenced sample consisted of naive CD4+ T cells from blood. The receptor source for this set is a man aged 30 to 39 with type 1 diabetes.

This clone has more than one count but fewer than ten. This rearrangement joins TRBV10-3 to TRBJ2-6, with unresolved D. Trimming left V 5 bases short and J 0 bases short, with 8 bases between. CDR3 size: 15 residues. CDR1 ENHRY and CDR2 SYGVKD come from the germline V gene. The CDR3 bases are TGTGCCATCAGTCCCCTAAGCTCTGGGGCCAACGTCCTGACTTTC. It codes for CAISPLSSGANVLTF.

This chain joins TRBV7-2 and TRBJ1-6, with no clear D. CDR1 is SGHTA and CDR2 is FQGNSA in the germline V gene. V was shortened by 4 bases and J by 5 bases, with 9 bases between the two germline ends. This CDR3 has 14 residues. The CDR3 DNA sequence: TGTGCCAGCAGCTCCAGGTTAAATAATTCACCCCTCCACTTT. Amino acid sequence: CASSSRLNNSPLHF.

The genes are TRBV4-1 and TRBJ2-5; possibly TRBD2 for D (5 bases). In germline, CDR1 is MGHRA, CDR2 YSYEKL. The CDR3 extends over 14 amino acids. V was shortened by 8 bases and J by 1 base, with 14 bases between the two germline ends. In nucleotides, the CDR3 is TGCGCCAGCGCCCCGAGGGCTAGCCAAGAGACCCAGTACTTC. Its protein is CASAPRASQETQYF.

The V call is TRBV7-9, the J call TRBJ1-1, with 8 bases that match TRBD1. Trimming cost V 5 bases and J 5 bases; bases outside gene matches: 7. Germline V gene lookup returns CDR1 SEHNR and CDR2 FQNEAQ (reference sequence). The CDR3 spans 14 residues. The CDR3: CASSRAQGGTEAFF. Here the CDR3 DNA reads TGTGCCAGCAGCCGGGCACAGGGGGGAACTGAAGCTTTCTTT.

This chain links TRBV18 with TRBJ1-2; 8 bases are shared with TRBD1. With 3 bases clipped from V and 7 bases from J, the junction kept 10 bases outside the gene matches. The CDR3 covers 15 residues. Per germline, CDR1 KGHSH and CDR2 LQKENI. The CDR3 coding sequence is TGTGCCAGCTCACCCTTCGACAGGGGTGTTAGTGGCTACACCTTC. It is translated as CASSPFDRGVSGYTF.